The 9 T cell receptor beta chains below were found in one sample sequenced in a study of T-cell reconstitution after alpha-beta-depleted transplantation in children. Researchers prepared the TCRbeta library using unique molecular identifiers, the study reports. TCRdb used MiXCR to reprocess the PCR reads, holding one entry per CDR3 protein. In the table there are approximately 230,000 distinct CDR3 sequences, 20% to 30% of which are singletons. This specimen was PBMCs, mostly from graft donor cells, taken 360 days after TCRalphabeta/CD19-depleted stem cell transplant. The receptors stem from a female patient between 2 and 15 years old who had a stem cell transplant for congenital amegakaryocytic thrombocytopenia, so the T cells may come from the graft donor.

The chain couples TRBV12-3 or TRBV12-4 to TRBJ2-7, with D hard to call. The CDR3 consists of 13 residues. V dropped 6 bases and J dropped 3 bases, with 12 bases sitting between them. In DNA form, the CDR3 reads TGTGCCAGCAGCCAAACTGCGCGCTACGAGCAGTACTTC. It codes for CASSQTARYEQYF.

The rearrangement joins TRBV7-8 to TRBJ2-1, with D perhaps TRBD2 (6 bases). Germline V gene lookup returns CDR1 SGHVS and CDR2 FQNEAQ. CDR3 length equals 15 residues. Between the trimmed V and J ends, which lost 2 bases and 5 bases, there was a span of 13 bases. The CDR3 coding sequence is TGTGCCAGCAGCTTATATTCGGGGGTAAACAATGAGCAGTTCTTC. Protein: CASSLYSGVNNEQFF.

This sequence joins TRBV29-1 and TRBJ1-4; D perhaps matches TRBD1 (6 bases). Germline values: CDR1 SQVTM, CDR2 ANQGSEA. The CDR3 sequence is 13 residues long. V shed 7 bases and J shed 8 bases, with 17 bases lying between them. CDR3 region: CSADGGRGEKLFF. In nucleotides, the CDR3 is TGCAGCGCGGATGGGGGGCGCGGGGAAAAACTGTTTTTT.

This clonotype has just a few counts. This chain joins TRBV25-1 and TRBJ2-7; 7 nucleotides agree with TRBD2. The CDR3 has 13 residues. The germline V gene has CDR1 MGHDK and CDR2 SYGVNS. Trimming took 3 bases from V and 6 from J; bases not matched to a gene: 5. The CDR3, as DNA: TGTGCCAGCAGTGAGGGGGGGTTGGCCGAGCAGTACTTC. As protein: CASSEGGLAEQYF.

This clonotype has a count of ten or more. The chain links TRBV7-7 to TRBJ2-1, with 7 bases that match TRBD2. V gave up 2 bases and J gave up 8 bases; unmatched junction bases: 9. Germline V gene sequence: CDR1 SSHAT, CDR2 FNYEAQ (reference sequence). CDR3 length: 15 residues. As DNA, the CDR3 is TGTGCCAGCAGCTTAAGTCCAACGGGGGGACATGAGCAGTTCTTC. This codes for CASSLSPTGGHEQFF.

V gene TRBV29-1 combines with J gene TRBJ2-1; perhaps TRBD1 as D (6 bases). Germline V gene lookup returns CDR1 SQVTM and CDR2 ANQGSEA. The CDR3 has 12 residues. V was pared by 7 bases and J by 7 bases, with 14 bases between. CDR3 in amino acids: CSAGAGANEQFF. DNA of the CDR3: TGCAGCGCTGGGGCAGGGGCAAATGAGCAGTTCTTC.

The chain carries TRBV12-3 or TRBV12-4 and TRBJ2-7; 7 positions match TRBD2. Trimming cost V 6 bases and J 6 bases; bases outside gene matches: 11. The CDR3 loop spans 14 amino acids. The CDR3 reads CASRSGTNGGEQYF. CDR3 in DNA: TGTGCCAGCAGGTCCGGGACTAACGGGGGCGAGCAGTACTTC.

The genes are TRBV20-1 and TRBJ2-1; 8 bases are a match to TRBD1. Germline CDR1 and CDR2: DFQATT and SNEGSKA (reference sequence). The CDR3 is made up of 16 amino acids. J gave up 3 bases and V 3 bases, and 10 bases lay outside the gene matches. The CDR3 nucleotides read TGCAGTGCTAGGGGCGATCGGACAGGGAACTACAATGAGCAGTTCTTC. Amino acid sequence: CSARGDRTGNYNEQFF.

V usage is TRBV6-6 and J usage is TRBJ2-7, with 9 positions matching TRBD1. Germline CDR1 reads MNHNY; CDR2 reads SVGAGI (reference sequence). The CDR3 is 13 amino acids. The ends lost 5 bases at V and 5 bases at J; junction bases unmatched: 4. The CDR3 reads CASSVQGAHEQYF. The DNA for the CDR3 is TGTGCCAGCAGTGTACAGGGGGCCCACGAGCAGTACTTC.